The 27 T cell receptor beta chains below come from one sample, sequenced in a study of identical twins. One entry per CDR3 protein results from TCRdb running MiXCR on the 5' RACE reads. The sample includes roughly 770,000 distinct CDR3 sequences, roughly 20% seen only once; the top ten take less than 15%. This sample also appeared in a second study, on T cells expressing NK-cell markers.

The sequenced material came from PBMCs. These TCRs come from a woman between 18 and 29 years old in good health.

This clonotype showed up just a few times. This rearrangement joins TRBV12-3 or TRBV12-4 to TRBJ1-3; 8 bases are shared with TRBD1. After removal of 6 bases from V and 4 bases from J, the junction contained 5 bases not matched to a gene. The CDR3 covers 14 residues. The CDR3: CASSFRGRGNTIYF. In DNA form, the CDR3 reads TGTGCCAGCAGCTTCAGGGGGCGCGGAAACACCATATATTTT.

This clonotype appeared many times. The chain combines TRBV5-5 with TRBJ2-1; D may be TRBD1 (5 bases). Germline values: CDR1 SGHKS, CDR2 YYEKEE (reference sequence). This CDR3 region has 15 residues. Deletions cut 0 bases from V and 2 bases from J, with 9 bases between. The CDR3 reads CASSLEWGTYNEQFF. The DNA for the CDR3 is TGTGCCAGCAGCTTGGAGTGGGGCACCTACAATGAGCAGTTCTTC.

This clonotype was counted at least ten times. The J gene is TRBJ1-5, the V gene TRBV15; TRBD1 is a possible D gene (5 bases). Trimming stripped 0 bases from V and 1 base from J, with 16 bases between. Per germline, CDR1 LNHNV and CDR2 YYDKDF (reference sequence). The CDR3 is 18 amino acids. The CDR3 coding sequence is TGTGCCACCAGCAGAGATCTTGGGCAGGGTGGGAGCAATCAGCCCCAGCATTTT. Translating gives CATSRDLGQGGSNQPQHF.

This rearrangement joins TRBV25-1 to TRBJ1-5, with unresolved D. The CDR3 spans 13 residues. Germline CDR1 reads MGHDK; CDR2 reads SYGVNS. Trimming stripped 8 bases from V and 0 bases from J, with 8 bases between. In nucleotides, the CDR3 is TGTGCCAGCCCCAGATATAGCAATCAGCCCCAGCATTTT. Protein: CASPRYSNQPQHF.

This chain links TRBV9 with TRBJ2-3; D gene ambiguous. Germline-derived CDR1 and CDR2 are SGDLS and YYNGEE. The V and J ends lost 0 bases and 2 bases respectively, with 7 bases between them. This CDR3 spans 14 amino acids. The CDR3 nucleotides are TGTGCCAGCAGCGTAGACCTGAACACAGATACGCAGTATTTT. It encodes CASSVDLNTDTQYF.

The V call is TRBV9, the J call TRBJ2-6, with 7 bases aligning to TRBD2. This CDR3 comprises 17 residues. Germline CDR1 reads SGDLS; CDR2 reads YYNGEE. Unmatched junction bases numbered 12, after V lost 3 bases and J lost 6 bases. This CDR3 reads CASSARQLGGTANVLTF. In DNA form, the CDR3 reads TGTGCCAGCAGCGCCCGACAACTGGGGGGGACGGCCAACGTCCTGACTTTC.

This clonotype was counted between two and nine times. The CDR3 region is CASSLVGGDTDTQYF. As DNA, the CDR3 is TGTGCCAGCAGCTTAGTAGGGGGGGACACAGATACGCAGTATTTT. V is TRBV7-2 and J is TRBJ2-3, with a weak D call TRBD2 (7 bases). The CDR3 loop spans 15 amino acids. Germline CDR1 and CDR2: SGHTA and FQGNSA. The ends were cut back, 1 base at V and 2 bases at J, with 10 bases in the middle. Complete variable domain (other parts from reference TRBV7-2 and TRBJ2-3): GAGVSQSPSNKVTEKGKDVELRCDPISGHTALYWYRQSLGQGLEFLIYFQGNSAPDKSGLPSDRFSAERTGGSVSTLTIQRTQQEDSAVYLCASSLVGGDTDTQYFGPGTRLTVL.

The rearrangement joins TRBV6-4 to TRBJ1-2; 9 bases are shared with TRBD1. With 1 base clipped from V and 6 bases from J, the junction kept 6 bases outside the gene matches. The CDR3 has 15 amino acids. Germline values: CDR1 MRHNA, CDR2 SNTAGT. In nucleotides, the CDR3 is TGTGCCAGCAGTGACTACAGGGGGCAGGGAAATGGCTACACCTTC. Its translation is CASSDYRGQGNGYTF.

The CDR3 loop is CAWRGRSSGIDKNIQYF. CDR3 sequence (DNA): TGTGCCTGGAGAGGTCGCTCTAGCGGGATTGACAAAAACATTCAGTACTTC. V gene TRBV30 combines with J gene TRBJ2-4; 9 bases map to TRBD2. Looked up from germline, CDR1 is GTSNPN and CDR2 is SVGIG (reference sequence). The V gene end was trimmed by 3 bases and the J gene end by 3 bases; junction bases not matched to a gene: 12. The CDR3 sequence is 17 residues long.

This clonotype was detected a few times. The chain couples TRBV6-5 to TRBJ2-7; tentative D call: TRBD2 (5 bases). The germline CDR1 and CDR2 sequences are MNHEY and SVGAGI. V was cut by 6 bases and J by 6 bases, with 9 bases left in between. There are 11 residues in the CDR3. CDR3 region: CASRSGAEQYF. Written as DNA, the CDR3 is TGTGCCAGCAGAAGCGGAGCCGAGCAGTACTTC.

The genes are TRBV10-3 and TRBJ1-1; perhaps TRBD1 as D (5 bases). V shed 1 base and J shed 7 bases, with 7 bases lying between them. Germline CDR1 ENHRY, CDR2 SYGVKD. This CDR3 contains 12 residues. CDR3 nucleotides: TGTGCCATCAGTGAGTGGGGGATTGAAGCTTTCTTT. Translated, it gives CAISEWGIEAFF.

In this sample, this clonotype turned up many times. This chain uses TRBV7-2 with TRBJ2-1; D gene ambiguous. The CDR3 spans 14 residues. The ends were cut back, 2 bases at V and 2 bases at J, with 7 bases in the middle. Germline V lookup: CDR1 SGHTA, CDR2 FQGNSA. This chain's CDR3 is CASSLLPTYNEQFF. The CDR3 DNA sequence: TGTGCCAGCAGCTTACTCCCAACCTACAATGAGCAGTTCTTC.

A few counts support this clonotype. A read error may produce the germline difference seen at one junction end. The chain combines TRBV5-1 with TRBJ2-2; D is unresolved. Germline V gene data show CDR1 as SGHRS and CDR2 as YFSETQ. The CDR3 sequence is 12 residues long. CDR3 coding DNA: TGCGCCAGCCGCTTTTCCGCCGGGGAGCTGTTTTTT. Translating it yields CASRFSAGELFF.

This clonotype was picked up many times. The V and J genes are TRBV12-3 or TRBV12-4 and TRBJ2-7; no clear D. CDR3 length: 14 residues. V lost 2 bases to trimming and J lost 5 bases, with 13 bases between them. This chain's CDR3 is CASSLLVSVDEQYF. In DNA, the CDR3 is TGTGCCAGCAGTTTATTAGTTTCGGTCGACGAGCAGTACTTC.

This rearrangement joins TRBV20-1 to TRBJ1-4; no clear D gene. The CDR3 has 14 amino acids. V was shortened by 6 bases and J by 4 bases, with 15 bases between the two germline ends. CDR1 DFQATT and CDR2 SNEGSKA come from the germline V gene (reference sequence). The CDR3 coding sequence is TGCAGTGCCCCGGACGGGCTGGGTAATGAAAAACTGTTTTTT. It translates to CSAPDGLGNEKLFF.

The CDR3 nucleotides are TGTGCCAGCATCAACCTCCCTGGGAGGGGAGCTTTCTTT. It codes for CASINLPGRGAFF. V is TRBV12-3 or TRBV12-4 and J is TRBJ1-1, with D possibly being TRBD1 (5 bases). V shed 7 bases and J shed 10 bases, with 19 bases lying between them. This CDR3 is built from 13 residues.

This clonotype came up a few times. The chain couples TRBV12-3 or TRBV12-4 to TRBJ1-1, with 7 bases that match TRBD1. V trimming: 7 bases; J trimming: 6 bases; junction bases outside the gene matches: 11. This CDR3 has 14 residues. The CDR3 is CASKRQGLVPEAFF. Here the CDR3 DNA reads TGTGCCAGCAAACGACAGGGTCTCGTCCCTGAAGCTTTCTTT.

This clonotype was seen only a few times. The chain links TRBV11-2 to TRBJ1-2; TRBD1 aligns across 8 bases. This CDR3 contains 14 residues. V was pared by 9 bases and J by 5 bases, with 11 bases of the junction left unmatched. CDR1 is SGHAT, CDR2 FQNNGV, per germline. The CDR3 region is CASKIDRGWYGYTF. In nucleotides, the CDR3 is TGTGCCAGTAAGATAGACAGGGGATGGTATGGCTACACCTTC.

As regards this clonotype: One base away lies a much larger clone, so this may be a sequencing read error. The chain is built from TRBV10-3 and TRBJ2-5; no definite D call. Trimming pared 6 bases from V and 0 bases from J, leaving 2 bases between. Germline CDR1 and CDR2: ENHRY and SYGVKD. CDR3 length: 11 amino acids. The CDR3 here is CAISNQETQYF. The CDR3 bases are TGTGCCATCAGCAACCAAGAGACCCAGTACTTC.

The chain recombines TRBV12-3 or TRBV12-4 with TRBJ1-1, with unresolved D. The germline V and J ends were trimmed by 6 bases and 6 bases, with 20 bases remaining between them. The CDR3 runs to 15 residues. The CDR3 DNA follows: TGTGCCAGCAGCCGCCAGCCTAGTACCGGGGCTGAAGCTTTCTTT. This gives the protein CASSRQPSTGAEAFF.

This clonotype has only one observation. The rearrangement links TRBV2 to TRBJ2-1, with D possibly being TRBD2 (7 bases). Between the trimmed V and J ends, which lost 7 bases and 0 bases, there was a span of 19 bases. This CDR3 has 17 amino acids. The germline V gene has CDR1 SNHLY and CDR2 FYNNEI. The CDR3 reads CASKKTGGQSSYNEQFF. The CDR3 nucleotides read TGTGCCAGCAAAAAGACGGGGGGCCAGAGCTCCTACAATGAGCAGTTCTTC.

The genes are TRBV5-1 and TRBJ2-7; 8 bases are shared with TRBD2. This CDR3 has 14 amino acids. Germline CDR1 reads SGHRS; CDR2 reads YFSETQ. V lost 5 bases and J lost 2; bases outside the gene matches: 6. The CDR3 bases are TGCGCCAGCAGGGATACTAGCGGAACCTACGAGCAGTACTTC. This sequence encodes CASRDTSGTYEQYF. The full variable domain, in which reference TRBV5-1 and TRBJ2-7 provide the parts outside the CDR3, is KAGVTQTPRYLIKTRGQQVTLSCSPISGHRSVSWYQQTPGQGLQFLFEYFSETQRNKGNFPGRFSGRQFSNSRSEMNVSTLELGDSALYLCASRDTSGTYEQYFGPGTRLTVT.

This clonotype was found many times. V usage is TRBV18 and J usage is TRBJ2-7; no definite D call. Trimming cost V 8 bases and J 4 bases, with 15 bases left between them. Per the germline V gene, CDR1 is KGHSH and CDR2 is LQKENI. CDR3 length: 13 amino acids. The CDR3 DNA reads TGTGCCAGCAGCCCGCAAGGCCCTTACGAGCAGTACTTC. Encoded protein: CASSPQGPYEQYF. Based on the CDR3 plus reference TRBV18 and TRBJ2-7, the full variable domain is NAGVMQNPRHLVRRRGQEARLRCSPMKGHSHVYWYRQLPEEGLKFMVYLQKENIIDESGMPKERFSAEFPKEGPSILRIQQVVRGDSAAYFCASSPQGPYEQYFGPGTRLTVT.

In this sample, this clonotype turned up a few times. The chain uses TRBV18 and TRBJ2-7; D remains ambiguous. The V gene's germline CDR1 is KGHSH and CDR2 LQKENI. This CDR3 has 13 amino acids. With 4 bases removed from V and 3 bases from J, the gap between germline ends came to 10 bases. The CDR3 DNA reads TGTGCCAGCTCACTTACGGACGACTACGAGCAGTACTTC. It yields the protein CASSLTDDYEQYF. The full variable domain, in which reference TRBV18 and TRBJ2-7 provide the parts outside the CDR3, is NAGVMQNPRHLVRRRGQEARLRCSPMKGHSHVYWYRQLPEEGLKFMVYLQKENIIDESGMPKERFSAEFPKEGPSILRIQQVVRGDSAAYFCASSLTDDYEQYFGPGTRLTVT.

This clonotype was detected only a few times. The chain uses TRBV24-1 and TRBJ2-5, with 9 bases matching TRBD1. V shed 4 bases, J shed 5 bases, and the junction held 10 bases outside the gene matches. CDR1 and CDR2 from the germline V gene are KGHDR and SFDVKD. The length of the CDR3 is 16 residues. CDR3 in amino acids: CATSDATGQGPETQYF. As DNA, the CDR3 is TGTGCCACCAGTGACGCTACGGGACAGGGCCCGGAGACCCAGTACTTC.

V and J are TRBV6-1 and TRBJ1-2; tentatively, D is TRBD1 (5 bases). With 7 bases removed from V and 3 bases from J, the gap between germline ends came to 12 bases. Germline V gene data show CDR1 as MNHNS and CDR2 as SASEGT. This CDR3 is 13 amino acids long. CDR3 sequence reads: CASTPREDYGYTF. CDR3 in DNA: TGTGCCAGCACCCCCAGGGAAGACTATGGCTACACCTTC.

The table lists this clonotype with many counts. This rearrangement joins TRBV6-5 to TRBJ1-6; 10 nucleotides agree with TRBD1. J gave up 6 bases and V 4 bases, and 0 bases lay outside the gene matches. The CDR3 spans 14 residues. Germline V CDR1 and CDR2: MNHEY, SVGAGI. The CDR3 spells CASSWTGGNSPLHF. The CDR3 DNA sequence: TGTGCCAGCAGTTGGACAGGGGGTAATTCACCCCTCCACTTT.